This T cell receptor (beta chain) was recorded in a study of cytomegalovirus exposure and HLA in healthy donors. General study results and limits: Later on, analysis showed that most CMV-associated TCR beta chains appeared to be HLA-restricted. Compared with the approximately 680-donor mean, an Asian-associated ancestry cluster reportedly had fewer N-insertions, according to a later analysis.

The germline V gene encodes CDR1 SGHTA and CDR2 FQGNSA. Trimming removed 1 base from V and 2 bases from J; junction bases left unmatched: 7. The CDR3 length is 17 residues. This clone has only a few counts. What it binds is unknown. PCR primers comprised 60 Vbeta and 13 Jbeta primers. Some clones are missing from TCRdb's copy, which holds only in-frame ones; the method was immunoSEQ multiplex PCR. The table records 150,000 to 160,000 clones, more than 75% of them present only once. Source material: PBMCs. The origin of this receptor is a woman under 30 in good health and CMV-seronegative. This chain connects TRBV7-2 to TRBJ2-1, with 8 positions matching TRBD2. The CDR3 region is CASSLGLAGPPYNEQFF. Written as DNA, the CDR3 is TGTGCCAGCAGCTTAGGTTTAGCGGGGCCACCCTACAATGAGCAGTTCTTC.